This TCR beta chain derives from a study of a mutant IDH1 vaccine in newly diagnosed glioma (dated by TCRdb to the early 2020s). Concerning the study at large: Patients were given eight vaccinations, in weeks 1, 3, 5, 7, 11, 15, 19 and 23, which matched visits V03 through V10. Vaccination began 4-6 weeks after radiotherapy alone, or alongside temozolomide cycles in the chemotherapy-containing groups. Of the approximately 32 treated patients, roughly 60% were male and about 40% were female, and the mean age was 40.4 years. Prior to enrollment, patients had been given standard therapy consisting of radiotherapy alone, temozolomide alone, or radiochemotherapy with temozolomide, with the combination given to most patients. Peripheral blood was drawn at six visits: V03 (baseline), V05, V07, V10, V12 and V13. Longitudinal TCRB deep sequencing was done for 25 to 30 treated patients, wherever samples were available for exploratory analyses.

The CDR3 runs 13 residues from the cysteine to the phenylalanine. The retained sequence is limited to the CDR3, 39 bases, with the frame set at the first base. Via the germline V gene (reference sequence), CDR1 is PRHDT and CDR2 FYEKMQ. V is trimmed back by 5 bases and J by 5 bases, and the junction contains 4 bases that no gene match accounts for. Library preparation employed the immunoSEQ multiplex PCR assay. The hsTCRB Kit was used according to the manufacturer's protocol to amplify rearranged TCR beta chain sequences. TCRB libraries were sequenced on an Illumina MiSeq. For the original study's pipeline: Demultiplexing, trimming and gene mapping were performed with the kit vendor's proprietary platform. This is the immuneACCESS table as TCRdb keeps it, with only in-frame sequences that have V and J called. A part of the clones is gone; compared with another copy, unresolved V genes explain less than half, and the rest is unexplained. Clonal size and the V and J genes are those of that table, whereas D and trimming came from the DNA. The sample has tens of thousands of clones on record, about 91% of them singletons. Under 0.7% of the sample rests with the top ten.

With respect to this clone: The antigen it recognizes is unknown. One base away there is no much larger clone; base qualities are not given.

General study outcomes and caveats: Across multiple MHC alleles, vaccine-induced immune responses were seen in more than 80% of patients. PBMC samples for TCRB deep sequencing were selected based on availability. Changes in the top peripheral T cell clonotypes picked up by TCRB sequencing did not appear to be linked to pseudoprogression. According to the authors, sample limitations meant that analyses of patient blood samples could not be reproduced.

The intended sense of this specimen's time point label: week 5, during vaccination. A 20-mer mutant IDH1 peptide at 300 micrograms in Montanide made up each vaccine dose, which was injected subcutaneously together with topical imiquimod. The donors had newly diagnosed IDH1-mutant astrocytomas of WHO grade 3 or 4 that showed loss of nuclear ATRX. The samples were drawn from NOA16, a multicentre, single-arm, open-label phase I trial in Germany that tested a mutant IDH1 peptide vaccine in humans for the first time. Genomic DNA for TCRB sequencing was isolated from EDTA blood with the DNeasy Blood and Tissue Kit.

This TCR was sampled from a woman aged 50 to 60 with glioma. This sequence uses TRBV13 and TRBJ2-5; 8 bases in the middle match TRBD2. Here the sequenced sample was PBMCs, taken from a glioma patient whose treatment included an IDH1 peptide vaccine. The nucleotides read TGTGCCAGCAGCCCGGGACTAGTGGAGACCCAGTACTTC. Its translation is CASSPGLVETQYF.